One sample yielded the 7 T cell receptor beta chains listed below, sequenced in a study of T cells expressing NK-cell markers. TCRdb re-called the 5' RACE reads; one entry per CDR3 protein, DNA not given. This sample's table reports 500,000 or so distinct CDR3 sequences. Input material: blood T cells: a sorted CD56 or NKG2C T cell subset, CD4+ or CD8+ T cells, or bulk PBMC T cells (not recorded which). The source is a man aged 18 to 30 in good health.

CDR3 protein: CASSQDGAGLAGSYNEQFF. The chain is built from TRBV4-3 and TRBJ2-1; TCRdb's D gene call, TRBD2, goes unchecked for lack of DNA. This CDR3 region has 19 residues. Germline V CDR1 and CDR2: LGHNA, YSLEER.

This chain uses TRBV29-1 with TRBJ2-4; TCRdb's D gene call, TRBD1, goes unchecked for lack of DNA. CDR1 is SQVTM and CDR2 is ANQGSEA in the germline V gene. The length of the CDR3 is 15 residues. Here the CDR3 reads CSVAQGLGAKNIQYF.

The chain couples TRBV7-9 to TRBJ1-2; the TCRdb call, TRBD1, lacks DNA for checking. Per the germline V gene, CDR1 is SEHNR and CDR2 is FQNEAQ (reference sequence). CDR3 length: 15 residues. CDR3 amino acids: CASSSTGGSNYGYTF.

V usage is TRBV20-1 and J usage is TRBJ1-4; no DNA is available, so the TRBD1 call from TCRdb remains unchecked. The CDR3 runs to 14 residues. Germline assignment: CDR1 DFQATT and CDR2 SNEGSKA (reference sequence). The CDR3 reads CSAGPTGTNEKLFF.

The chain uses TRBV12-5 and TRBJ2-1; checking the TCRdb D call of TRBD1 is not possible without DNA. The CDR3 has 18 residues. Germline CDR1 LGHNT, CDR2 FRNRAP. The CDR3 here is CASGPGQDGPSSYNEQFF.

This chain joins TRBV5-1 and TRBJ1-1; TCRdb's assignment of TRBD1 cannot be checked, as there is no DNA. Germline CDR1 SGHRS, CDR2 YFSETQ. The CDR3 runs 17 residues. The CDR3 loop reads CASRDNLTRKRNTEAFF.

This chain uses TRBV4-3 with TRBJ2-7. In germline, CDR1 is LGHNA, CDR2 YSLEER. This CDR3 is 14 amino acids long. The CDR3 region is CASSQDRGAGEQYF.